In this sample, the clone carrying this T cell receptor (beta chain) turned up many times. It was with a sample-barcoded 5' primer and a J-beta primer mix that a second PCR of about 7 to 12 cycles was run. From the 5' RACE reads, TCRdb called clonotypes with MiXCR, one entry per CDR3 protein. The profile covers some 1.5 million distinct CDR3 sequences, with about 28% appearing a single time and over 7% taken by the ten largest. The CDR3 is 14 amino acids. Germline V gene sequence: CDR1 SQVTM, CDR2 ANQGSEA. The J segment lost 4 bases and the V segment lost 7 bases, leaving 6 bases of the junction unmatched. This specimen comes from a study of blood T cells in healthy people across ages.

The sample comprised blood. V gene TRBV29-1 combines with J gene TRBJ2-6, with TRBD2 matching 8 bases. The TCR was taken from a woman aged 25 to 39 in good health. In DNA, the CDR3 is TGCAGCGCCTGGACGGGAGGGGGGGCCAACGTCCTGACTTTC. As protein: CSAWTGGGANVLTF.